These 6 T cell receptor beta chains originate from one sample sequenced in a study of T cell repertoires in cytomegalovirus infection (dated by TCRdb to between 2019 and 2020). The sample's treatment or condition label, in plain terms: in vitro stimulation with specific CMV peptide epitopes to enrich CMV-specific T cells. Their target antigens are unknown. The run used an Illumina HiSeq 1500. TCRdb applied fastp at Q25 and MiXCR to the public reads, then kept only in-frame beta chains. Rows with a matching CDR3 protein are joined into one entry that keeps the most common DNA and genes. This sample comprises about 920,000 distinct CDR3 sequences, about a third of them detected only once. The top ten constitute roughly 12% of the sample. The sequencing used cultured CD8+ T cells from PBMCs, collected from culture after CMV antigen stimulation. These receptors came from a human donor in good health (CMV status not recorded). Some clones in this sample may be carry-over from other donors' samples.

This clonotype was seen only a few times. DNA for the CDR3: TGTGCCAGCAGCGTAGTTAGCGGGGGAAGCTCCTACAATGAGCAGTTCTTC. Its protein is CASSVVSGGSSYNEQFF. This chain joins TRBV9 and TRBJ2-1, with 9 bases fitting TRBD2. The CDR3 sequence is 17 residues long. Germline CDR1 is SGDLS and CDR2 is YYNGEE. The junction had 4 bases not matched to a gene; V was cut back by 0 bases and J by 0 bases.

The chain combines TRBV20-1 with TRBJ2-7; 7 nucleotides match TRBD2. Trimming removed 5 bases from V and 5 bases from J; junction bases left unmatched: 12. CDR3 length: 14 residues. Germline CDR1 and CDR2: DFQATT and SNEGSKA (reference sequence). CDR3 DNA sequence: TGCAGTGCTGGGGGGGGGACTCACTTACACGAGCAGTACTTC. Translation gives CSAGGGTHLHEQYF.

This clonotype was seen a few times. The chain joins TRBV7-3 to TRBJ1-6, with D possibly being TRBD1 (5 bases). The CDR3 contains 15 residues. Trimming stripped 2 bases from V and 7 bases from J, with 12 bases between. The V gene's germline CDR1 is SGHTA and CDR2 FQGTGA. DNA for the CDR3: TGTGCCAGCAGCTTATTCGACAGCCCCAATTCACCCCTCCACTTT. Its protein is CASSLFDSPNSPLHF.

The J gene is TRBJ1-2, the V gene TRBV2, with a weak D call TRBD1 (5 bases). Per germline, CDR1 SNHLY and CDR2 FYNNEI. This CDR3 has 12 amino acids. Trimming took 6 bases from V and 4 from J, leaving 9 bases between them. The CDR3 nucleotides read TGTGCCAGCAGAGGGACGACCTATGGCTACACCTTC. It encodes CASRGTTYGYTF.

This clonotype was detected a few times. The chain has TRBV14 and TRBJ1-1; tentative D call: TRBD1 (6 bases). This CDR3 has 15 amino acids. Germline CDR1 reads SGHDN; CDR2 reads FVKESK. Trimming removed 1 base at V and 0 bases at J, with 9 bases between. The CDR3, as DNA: TGTGCCAGCAGCCAAGTTGAGGGGGTGAACACTGAAGCTTTCTTT. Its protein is CASSQVEGVNTEAFF.

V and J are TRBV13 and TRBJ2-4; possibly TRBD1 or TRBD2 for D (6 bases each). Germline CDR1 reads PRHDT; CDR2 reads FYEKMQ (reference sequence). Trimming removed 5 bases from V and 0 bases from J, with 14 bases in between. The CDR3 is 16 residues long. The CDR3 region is CASSPLQGLAKNIQYF. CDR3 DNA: TGTGCCAGCAGCCCCCTACAGGGACTAGCCAAAAACATTCAGTACTTC.